This T cell receptor (beta chain) was captured in a study of blood T cell repertoires in COVID-19 (dated by TCRdb to about 2020). The study in broad terms: Samples covering the acute and convalescent phases of COVID-19 were provided by collaborators in the United States, Italy and Spain. The material from the prospective study consisted of cDNA or gDNA derived from T cells, B-cell-depleted T cells, or PBMCs. Where HLA class I and class II types were available, the types were taken from metadata supplied by the sample provider, not from assay-based typing. Nearly every sample came with metadata listing a de-identified subject ID, COVID-19 status, age in years and sex. The dataset comprised deeply sampled blood TCRbeta repertoires from subjects exposed to, actively infected with, or recovered from COVID-19. The samples were drawn from two sources: the first 160 participants of the ongoing ImmuneRACE study, and some 1,300 subjects contributed by 6 global collaborators. The repertoires were released in a freely available public database intended as a resource for research on the immune response to SARS-CoV-2. Points the paper makes about the study in general: How much clinical and demographic metadata was included differed by source and by participant, and the metadata was provided uncurated.

Measured from the cysteine to the phenylalanine, the CDR3 is 13 residues long. This entry keeps only the CDR3 DNA: 39 bases, framed from base 1. Per the germline V gene, SGHDT is the CDR1 and YYEEEE is the CDR2. Collaborating institutions collected whole blood in K2EDTA tubes following their own protocols. For TCRbeta analysis, collaborators shipped samples in one of three forms: frozen whole blood, isolated PBMCs, or DNA extracted from either of those sample types. In the case of this clone: Its cognate antigen has yet to be identified. One end of the junction is discordant with germline, which a read error may explain.

TCRbeta CDR3 regions were amplified from genomic DNA by means of the immunoSEQ Assay, a bias-controlled multiplex PCR. Per the original workflow: Nucleated cell counts per sample were estimated from amplification of reference gene primers within the assay. To quantify the absolute abundance of each unique TCRbeta CDR3 rearrangement, sequence reads were collapsed and filtered. For each sample, productive Simpson clonality was calculated by taking the square root of Simpson's diversity index across productive rearrangements. TCRdb re-hosts the immuneACCESS table, in-frame sequences only. Its copies lack some clones; in the studies checked, an unresolved V gene accounts for under half of them, and the cause for the rest is not known. That table furnishes V, J and clone size, whereas the DNA furnished D and trimming. This sample is represented by over 150,000 clones; about 88% of them were singletons. The ten top clones hold approximately 1.1% of the sample.

What was sequenced was peripheral blood. This receptor was obtained from a man aged 35 to 55 with acute or convalescent COVID-19. The sequence links TRBV5-6 to TRBJ2-3; 9 of the junction bases match TRBD2. CDR3 sequence: CASSWSGGPTSNF. DNA sequence: TGTGCCAGCAGCTGGAGCGGGGGGCCGACCTCGAATTTT. The reference TRBV5-6 and TRBJ2-3 proteins fill in what lies around the CDR3, so the full variable domain reads DAGVTQSPTHLIKTRGQQVTLRCSPKSGHDTVSWYQQALGQGPQFIFQYYEEEERQRGNFPDRFSGHQFPNYSSELNVNALLLGDSALYLCASSWSGGPTSNFGPGTRLTVL.